This is a list of T cell receptor beta chains from one sample in a study of cytomegalovirus exposure and HLA in healthy donors. Measured with immunoSEQ multiplex PCR; TCRdb has only the in-frame clones, and not every one. The profile shows some 120,000 clones, 70% to 90% of them singletons. The sequencing input was PBMCs. The receptors stem from a woman between 18 and 29 years old in good health and CMV-seronegative. Both conserved end residues are part of each CDR3. Each record gives: J gene, V gene, CDR3 protein.

J: TRBJ1-2
V: TRBV7-2
CDR3: CASSYGLDGYTF

J: TRBJ1-3
V: TRBV6-6
CDR3: CAIREGSGNTIYF

J: TRBJ1-2
V: TRBV18
CDR3: CASSPDRGYGYTF

J: TRBJ2-7
V: TRBV27
CDR3: CASSLRPGGTYEQYF

J: TRBJ1-3
V: TRBV13
CDR3: CASSLKVGSGNTIYF

J: TRBJ1-1
V: TRBV29-1
CDR3: CSAVTTGQRNTEAFF

J: TRBJ1-3
V: TRBV6-6
CDR3: CASSTGTSLRNTIYF

J: TRBJ2-1
V: TRBV6-5
CDR3: CASGRTSGGEQFF

J: TRBJ2-7
V: TRBV11-1
CDR3: CASSRRDSYEQYF

J: TRBJ2-7
V: TRBV20-1
CDR3: CSAEQGIGQYF

J: TRBJ2-1
V: TRBV12-5
CDR3: CASGLVSSQEKAGLGQFF

J: TRBJ1-1
V: TRBV4-3
CDR3: CASSQDLGWNRESFF

J: TRBJ2-7
V: TRBV14
CDR3: CASSQLTGAEQYF

J: TRBJ1-2
V: TRBV7-3
CDR3: CASSRDSGYGYTF